This is a list of T cell receptor beta chains from one sample in a study of T-cell memory formation after mild COVID-19. TCRdb independently ran MiXCR on the 5' RACE reads; one entry per CDR3 protein. The sample carries 450,000 or so distinct CDR3 sequences, 20% to 30% recorded once. What was sequenced was PBMCs or a T cell subset sorted from them (not recorded which). The receptors derive from an adult woman who had mild COVID-19 (a few samples of this study predate the infection). Cell type and time point are not known. CDR3s include the opening cysteine and the closing phenylalanine or tryptophan. D genes are given only for firm matches. Size is stated for part of the rows, as once, few or many counts, or as a class when the clone is expanded.

v_gene	abundance	j_gene	d_gene	CDR3nt	CDR3aa
TRBV25-1	few	TRBJ2-5	NA	TGTGCCAGCAGTGAATATGTCGGAAAAGAGACCCAGTACTTC	CASSEYVGKETQYF
TRBV30	NA	TRBJ1-1	NA	TGTGCCTGGAGTACCGGTCTTTTGGAAGCTTTCTTT	CAWSTGLLEAFF
TRBV4-3	NA	TRBJ1-5	NA	TGCGCCAGCAGCCAAGATGCCAGGGAAAATCAGCCCCAGCATTTT	CASSQDARENQPQHF
TRBV10-3	few	TRBJ2-7	TRBD2	TGTGCCATCAGTGAGTCGTTACTAGCGGGGGGGACCCAATACGAGCAGTACTTC	CAISESLLAGGTQYEQYF
TRBV18	NA	TRBJ2-7	TRBD1	TGTGCCAGCTCACAAGGGACAGAGAGCTACGAGCAGTACTTC	CASSQGTESYEQYF
TRBV7-2	NA	TRBJ2-7	NA	TGTGCCAGCAGCCCCCGTGGGGGTTACGAGCAGTACTTC	CASSPRGGYEQYF
TRBV27	NA	TRBJ2-3	NA	TGTGCCAGCAGTTTGAACGGGGGAGATACGCAGTATTTT	CASSLNGGDTQYF
TRBV2	few	TRBJ2-7	NA	TGTGCCAGCAAGTTCACCGGGGGCGAGCAGTACTTC	CASKFTGGEQYF
TRBV7-9	many	TRBJ1-1	TRBD1	TGTGCCAGCAGCCCACCCTTTGGACAGGGGGCCAACACTGAAGCTTTCTTT	CASSPPFGQGANTEAFF
TRBV5-5	NA	TRBJ1-2	TRBD1	TGTGCCAGCAGCTCTCCACCGGGACAGATAATCCTTCGGGATGGCTACACCTTC	CASSSPPGQIILRDGYTF
TRBV9	NA	TRBJ2-3	NA	TGTGCCAGCAGCTCTCAGAAGGGGGGGGCCCCAGATACGCAGTATTTT	CASSSQKGGAPDTQYF
TRBV20-1	NA	TRBJ2-1	NA	TGCAGTGCCAGGGGCGACGGCAGGGCCTACAATGAGCAGTTCTTC	CSARGDGRAYNEQFF
TRBV30	few	TRBJ2-7	NA	TGTGCCTGGAGTGCTGAGTACGAGCAGTACTTC	CAWSAEYEQYF
TRBV7-2	NA	TRBJ2-3	TRBD1	TGTGCCAGCAGCCGAGGACAGGGGAAGAGCACAGATACGCAGTATTTT	CASSRGQGKSTDTQYF
TRBV4-2	NA	TRBJ2-1	NA	TGTGCCAGCAGCCGGGACATAGCGGAGTTCGGCTACAATGAGCAGTTCTTC	CASSRDIAEFGYNEQFF
TRBV20-1	few	TRBJ1-1	NA	TGCAGTGCTAGAGCCCGGGGGCGGCCTGAAGCTTTCTTT	CSARARGRPEAFF
TRBV7-8	NA	TRBJ1-2	NA	TGTGCCAGCAGCTTAGACCGAGTAAACTATGGCTACACCTTC	CASSLDRVNYGYTF
TRBV7-6	few	TRBJ2-2	TRBD2	TGTGCCAGCAGCCCCTACGGGGGGGCCACCGGGGAGCTGTTTTTT	CASSPYGGATGELFF
TRBV5-1	few	TRBJ2-2	NA	TGCGCCAGCAGCTTGGAGCCGTCTACCGACACCGGGGAGCTGTTTTTT	CASSLEPSTDTGELFF
TRBV11-2	NA	TRBJ2-1	NA	TGTGCCAGCAGTTACGCCTTTCAGGGGTATGAGCAGTTCTTC	CASSYAFQGYEQFF
TRBV7-6	few	TRBJ2-2	NA	TGTGCCAGCAGCTTAGAAAGCGGAGGGAACACCGGGGAGCTGTTTTTT	CASSLESGGNTGELFF
TRBV4-1	few	TRBJ1-1	NA	TGCGCCAGCAGCCAAGTCGATTCTGAAGCTTTCTTT	CASSQVDSEAFF
TRBV11-3	NA	TRBJ2-1	TRBD2	TGTGCCAGCAGCTCTCCCCCCGAGGTCGCGACTAGCGGAAACTACAATGAGCAGTTCTTC	CASSSPPEVATSGNYNEQFF
TRBV10-3	few	TRBJ1-1	NA	TGTGCCATCAGTGGGACAGACATGAACACTGAAGCTTTCTTT	CAISGTDMNTEAFF
TRBV29-1	many	TRBJ2-7	NA	TGCAGCGTTCATGGGGTCTCCTACGAGCAGTACTTC	CSVHGVSYEQYF
TRBV5-6	NA	TRBJ2-7	TRBD1	TGTGCCAGCAGCTCTATGGGACAGAGCTACGAGCAGTACTTC	CASSSMGQSYEQYF